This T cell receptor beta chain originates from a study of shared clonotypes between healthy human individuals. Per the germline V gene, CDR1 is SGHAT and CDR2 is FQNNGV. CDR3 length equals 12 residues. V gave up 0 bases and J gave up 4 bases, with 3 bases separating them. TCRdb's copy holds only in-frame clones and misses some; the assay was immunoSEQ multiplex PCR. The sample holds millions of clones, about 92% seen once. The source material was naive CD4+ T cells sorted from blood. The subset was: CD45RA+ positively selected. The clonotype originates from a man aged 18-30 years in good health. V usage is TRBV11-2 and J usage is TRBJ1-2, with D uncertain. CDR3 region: CASSLEFYGYTF. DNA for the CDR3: TGTGCCAGCAGCTTAGAGTTCTATGGCTACACCTTC.